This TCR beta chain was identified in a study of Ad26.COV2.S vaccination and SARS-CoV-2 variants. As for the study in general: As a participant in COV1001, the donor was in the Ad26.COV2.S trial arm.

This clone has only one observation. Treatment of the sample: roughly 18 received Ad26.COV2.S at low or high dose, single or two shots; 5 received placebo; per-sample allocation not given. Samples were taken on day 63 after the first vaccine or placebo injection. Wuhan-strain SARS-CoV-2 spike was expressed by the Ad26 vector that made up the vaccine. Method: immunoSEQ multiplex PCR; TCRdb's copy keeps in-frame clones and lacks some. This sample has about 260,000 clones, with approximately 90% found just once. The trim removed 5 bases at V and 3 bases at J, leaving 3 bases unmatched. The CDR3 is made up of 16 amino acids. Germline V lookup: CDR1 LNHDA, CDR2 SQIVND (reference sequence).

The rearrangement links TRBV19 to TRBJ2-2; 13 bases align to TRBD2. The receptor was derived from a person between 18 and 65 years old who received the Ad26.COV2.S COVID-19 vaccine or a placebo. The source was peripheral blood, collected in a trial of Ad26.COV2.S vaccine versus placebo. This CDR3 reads CASSPGLAGHTGELFF. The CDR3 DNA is TGTGCCAGTAGTCCGGGACTAGCGGGGCACACCGGGGAGCTGTTTTTT.